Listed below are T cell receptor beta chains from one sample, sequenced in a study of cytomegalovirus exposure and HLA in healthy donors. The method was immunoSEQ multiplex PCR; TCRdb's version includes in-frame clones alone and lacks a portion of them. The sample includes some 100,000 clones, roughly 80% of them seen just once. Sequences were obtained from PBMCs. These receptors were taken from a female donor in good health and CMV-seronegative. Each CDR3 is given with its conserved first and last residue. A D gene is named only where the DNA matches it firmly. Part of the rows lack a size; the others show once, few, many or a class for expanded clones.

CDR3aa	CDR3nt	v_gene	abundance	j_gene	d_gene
CASSQAQGLYEQYF	TGTGCCAGCAGCCAGGCACAGGGCCTCTACGAGCAGTACTTC	TRBV7-2	-	TRBJ2-7	-
CASTVSTGTYEQYF	TGTGCCAGCACCGTCTCGACGGGGACCTACGAGCAGTACTTC	TRBV11-2	-	TRBJ2-7	-
CASRLTRGETQYF	TGTGCCAGTAGACTAACACGGGGAGAGACCCAGTACTTC	TRBV19	-	TRBJ2-5	-
CASSPDSNEQYF	TGTGCCAGCTCACCGGACAGCAACGAGCAGTACTTC	TRBV18	-	TRBJ2-7	-
CASSLEVGGPVLTYEQYF	TGTGCCAGCAGCTTAGAGGTGGGGGGGCCGGTCCTCACCTACGAGCAGTACTTC	TRBV11-2	-	TRBJ2-7	-
CASGWGVDTEAFF	TGTGCCAGCGGGTGGGGGGTCGACACTGAAGCTTTCTTT	TRBV6-1	-	TRBJ1-1	-
CASSEARSQNSPLHF	TGTGCCAGCAGTGAAGCGCGGTCCCAAAATTCACCCCTCCACTTT	TRBV2	-	TRBJ1-6	-
CASSPSGVWGYTF	TGTGCCAGCAGCCCTTCCGGGGTCTGGGGCTACACCTTC	TRBV7-8	-	TRBJ1-2	-
CASSEGGSADTQYF	TGCGCCAGCAGTGAAGGAGGGAGCGCAGATACGCAGTATTTT	TRBV10-2	-	TRBJ2-3	-
CASRGTGGDGYTF	TGTGCCAGCAGGGGGACGGGCGGGGACGGCTACACCTTC	TRBV6-5	few	TRBJ1-2	-
CASSWTGSTDTQYF	TGTGCCAGCAGCTGGACAGGGAGCACAGATACGCAGTATTTT	TRBV5-8	-	TRBJ2-3	TRBD1
CASSHPGTGYGYTF	TGTGCCAGCAGCCACCCCGGGACAGGGTACGGCTACACCTTC	TRBV7-9	-	TRBJ1-2	TRBD1
CASSYPDNEQFF	TGTGCCAGCAGTTACCCTGACAATGAGCAGTTCTTC	TRBV6-5	-	TRBJ2-1	-
CASSLNTGGYGANVLTF	TGTGCCAGCAGTTTAAATACAGGGGGCTATGGGGCCAACGTCCTGACTTTC	TRBV27	-	TRBJ2-6	TRBD1
CASSLPSGGTGELFF	TGTGCCAGCAGCTTACCTAGCGGGGGCACCGGGGAGCTGTTTTTT	TRBV7-3	-	TRBJ2-2	TRBD2
CASRSTGGRDQPQHF	TGTGCCAGCAGGTCAACCGGGGGTCGGGATCAGCCCCAGCATTTT	TRBV2	-	TRBJ1-5	-
CASSLEASGGQDTQYF	TGTGCCAGCAGCTTAGAGGCTAGCGGGGGGCAAGATACGCAGTATTTT	TRBV7-2	-	TRBJ2-3	TRBD2
CASSLVGSTSTNYGYTF	TGCGCCAGCAGCTTGGTCGGTTCTACGAGTACTAACTATGGCTACACCTTC	TRBV5-1	-	TRBJ1-2	-
CASTGNTGGTDTQYF	TGTGCCAGTACCGGAAACACAGGGGGAACAGATACGCAGTATTTT	TRBV19	-	TRBJ2-3	TRBD1
CASSVLRGVVAEQYF	TGTGCCAGCAGTGTTCTCCGGGGAGTCGTAGCGGAGCAGTACTTC	TRBV2	-	TRBJ2-7	-
CASTRISGGYGYTF	TGTGCCAGCACCAGGATCTCCGGAGGCTATGGCTACACCTTC	TRBV6-5	-	TRBJ1-2	-
CASTGGRGGHGYTF	TGTGCCAGCACGGGGGGGAGGGGGGGCCATGGCTACACCTTC	TRBV7-9	once	TRBJ1-2	-
CASSAQGQGISYEQYF	TGTGCCAGCAGTGCCCAGGGACAGGGCATCTCCTACGAGCAGTACTTC	TRBV2	few	TRBJ2-7	TRBD1
CASSFFRERNEQFF	TGTGCCAGCAGCTTCTTCAGGGAACGCAATGAGCAGTTCTTC	TRBV7-6	-	TRBJ2-1	-
CASSSVPRDTEAFF	TGTGCCAGTAGTAGTGTTCCCCGGGACACTGAAGCTTTCTTT	TRBV19	-	TRBJ1-1	-
CASSEQSGEGEKLFF	TGTGCCAGCAGTGAACAGTCGGGGGAAGGCGAAAAACTGTTTTTT	TRBV6-1	-	TRBJ1-4	-
CASSLLGWGQETQYF	TGTGCCAGCAGCTTACTAGGATGGGGCCAAGAGACCCAGTACTTC	TRBV5-4	-	TRBJ2-5	-
CASSDWGGPSDTQYF	TGCGCCAGCAGTGATTGGGGGGGCCCCTCAGATACGCAGTATTTT	TRBV10-2	-	TRBJ2-3	-
CASGGRQYEQYF	TGTGCCAGCGGGGGCCGACAGTACGAGCAGTACTTC	TRBV10-3	-	TRBJ2-7	-
CASSLVGTSGGLDTQYF	TGTGCCAGCAGCTTAGTCGGGACTAGCGGGGGGTTAGATACGCAGTATTTT	TRBV7-2	-	TRBJ2-3	TRBD2
CASSPYTGELFF	TGTGCCAGCAGCCCCTACACCGGGGAGCTGTTTTTT	TRBV9	-	TRBJ2-2	-
CACRAGETDTQYF	TGTGCCTGTCGAGCGGGTGAAACAGATACGCAGTATTTT	TRBV30	-	TRBJ2-3	-
CASSLDRGGETQYF	TGTGCCAGCTCACTGGACAGGGGAGGTGAGACCCAGTACTTC	TRBV18	-	TRBJ2-5	TRBD1
CASSWDSPNNNNEQFF	TGTGCCAGCAGTTGGGACAGCCCGAATAACAACAATGAGCAGTTCTTC	TRBV6-5	-	TRBJ2-1	TRBD1
CAWSAYRVTQGNDYGYTF	TGTGCCTGGAGTGCCTATCGGGTTACACAGGGAAATGACTATGGCTACACCTTC	TRBV30	-	TRBJ1-2	-
CASSSMGQGAFVMDNEQFF	TGCGCCAGCAGCTCGATGGGACAGGGGGCGTTTGTTATGGACAATGAGCAGTTCTTC	TRBV5-1	-	TRBJ2-1	TRBD1
CASKKTASYEQYF	TGCGCCAGCAAGAAGACAGCCTCCTACGAGCAGTACTTC	TRBV5-1	-	TRBJ2-7	-
CASSLEGRNTEAFF	TGTGCCAGCAGTTTGGAGGGTAGGAACACTGAAGCTTTCTTT	TRBV27	few	TRBJ1-1	-
CASSQGQGAYGYTF	TGTGCCAGCAGTCAAGGACAGGGGGCTTATGGCTACACCTTC	TRBV4-2	-	TRBJ1-2	TRBD1
CASSETGSPEAFF	TGTGCCAGCAGCGAAACAGGGTCCCCTGAAGCTTTCTTT	TRBV2	-	TRBJ1-1	-